This is a list of T cell receptor beta chains from one sample in a study of blood T cell repertoires in COVID-19. Measured with immunoSEQ multiplex PCR; TCRdb has only the in-frame clones, and not every one. The sample has around 130,000 clones; about 81% are singletons. The sequencing input was PBMCs or T cells enriched from blood (not recorded which). The receptors here all came from a man in his forties or fifties with acute COVID-19. Both conserved end residues are part of each CDR3. A D gene is named only where the DNA matches it firmly. Some rows have no size entry. The others give once, few or many, or a class for an expanded clone.

j_call | clone_size | d_call | v_call | cdr3_aa | cdr3_nt
TRBJ2-5 | . | . | TRBV7-2 | CASKFQGGETQYF | TGTGCCAGCAAATTCCAGGGGGGAGAGACCCAGTACTTC
TRBJ1-1 | . | . | TRBV6-5 | CASSYSQLGNTEAFF | TGTGCCAGCAGTTACTCACAGTTGGGGAACACTGAAGCTTTCTTT
TRBJ2-3 | . | . | TRBV24-1 | CATSAGDTQYF | TGTGCCACCAGCGCGGGAGATACGCAGTATTTT
TRBJ2-3 | . | . | TRBV6-1 | CASSEMSGPTDTQYF | TGTGCCAGCAGTGAAATGAGCGGCCCCACAGATACGCAGTATTTT
TRBJ1-6 | . | . | TRBV5-1 | CASSWTGQPFNSPLHF | TGCGCCAGCAGCTGGACGGGACAACCTTTTAATTCACCCCTCCACTTT
TRBJ2-1 | . | . | TRBV28 | CASSWGTTYNEQFF | TGTGCCAGCAGTTGGGGGACAACATACAATGAGCAGTTCTTC
TRBJ2-1 | once | . | TRBV7-3 | CASSLYPPQGRAYNEQFF | TGTGCCAGCAGCTTATATCCCCCCCAGGGGCGGGCTTACAATGAGCAGTTCTTC
TRBJ2-3 | . | . | TRBV19 | CASSIGVPGDTQYF | TGTGCCAGTAGTATAGGAGTCCCTGGAGATACGCAGTATTTT
TRBJ2-3 | . | . | TRBV6-5 | CASSYTVRGATDTQYF | TGTGCCAGCAGTTACACGGTACGGGGGGCCACAGATACGCAGTATTTT
TRBJ2-3 | . | . | TRBV7-2 | CASSLWTIEADTQYF | TGTGCCAGCAGCCTATGGACTATAGAAGCAGATACGCAGTATTTT
TRBJ1-2 | . | . | TRBV19 | CASSIDRRGVNYGYTF | TGTGCCAGTAGTATAGATCGGCGGGGGGTAAACTATGGCTACACCTTC
TRBJ1-1 | . | . | TRBV28 | CAYSRGVRTEAFF | TGTGCATACTCTAGGGGCGTACGGACTGAAGCTTTCTTT
TRBJ2-2 | . | TRBD1 | TRBV5-5 | CASSLTGVNTGELFF | TGTGCCAGCAGCCTGACAGGGGTGAACACCGGGGAGCTGTTTTTT
TRBJ1-6 | . | . | TRBV20-1 | CSASRDTGLTYNSPLHF | TGCAGTGCTAGTCGGGACACCGGCTTGACTTATAATTCACCCCTCCACTTT
TRBJ2-1 | once | . | TRBV6-5 | CASSPSWGNNNEQFF | TGTGCCAGCAGTCCCAGCTGGGGCAACAACAATGAGCAGTTCTTC
TRBJ2-1 | . | TRBD2 | TRBV3-1/TRBV3-2 | CASSQTLSPSGNQFF | TGTGCCAGCAGCCAGACTCTATCCCCTAGCGGGAATCAGTTCTTC
TRBJ2-1 | . | TRBD2 | TRBV7-2 | CASSLETSGRGEQFF | TGTGCCAGCAGCTTAGAAACTAGCGGGAGGGGGGAGCAGTTCTTC
TRBJ2-7 | . | . | TRBV18 | CASSPPGVYEQYF | TGTGCCAGCTCACCACCGGGCGTCTACGAGCAGTACTTC
TRBJ2-7 | . | TRBD1 | TRBV28 | CASSLRGPYEQYF | TGTGCCAGCAGTCTTAGGGGGCCTTACGAGCAGTACTTC
TRBJ1-5 | . | . | TRBV19 | CASSGQSYSNQPQHF | TGTGCCAGTAGTGGACAGTCTTATAGCAATCAGCCCCAGCATTTT
TRBJ2-3 | . | TRBD2 | TRBV5-1 | CASSIRRGLAGGHPSTDTQYF | TGCGCCAGCAGCATTAGGCGGGGACTAGCGGGGGGCCACCCTAGCACAGATACGCAGTATTTT
TRBJ2-1 | once | TRBD2 | TRBV14 | CASSRVGTTYNEQFF | TGTGCCAGCAGCCGGGTTGGGACTACCTACAATGAGCAGTTCTTC
TRBJ1-3 | few | TRBD1 | TRBV7-9 | CASSPGQGFGNTIYF | TGTGCCAGCAGCCCGGGACAGGGGTTCGGAAACACCATATATTTT
TRBJ1-6 | few | . | TRBV10-3 | CAISGPQGNSPLHF | TGTGCCATCAGTGGCCCCCAGGGTAATTCACCCCTCCACTTT
TRBJ2-1 | . | TRBD2 | TRBV30 | CAWNGGGNEQFF | TGTGCCTGGAATGGCGGGGGCAATGAGCAGTTCTTC
TRBJ1-2 | . | TRBD1 | TRBV2 | CASSETGEGYGYTF | TGTGCCAGCAGTGAAACAGGGGAAGGCTATGGCTACACCTTC
TRBJ2-5 | . | . | TRBV3-1/TRBV3-2 | CASSQVGGPQETQYF | TGTGCCAGCAGCCAAGTGGGGGGGCCTCAAGAGACCCAGTACTTC
TRBJ1-2 | . | . | TRBV25-1 | CASSEGRGQGNYGYTF | TGTGCCAGCAGTGAAGGGAGGGGTCAGGGAAACTATGGCTACACCTTC
TRBJ2-1 | . | TRBD2 | TRBV5-1 | CASSLSVLAVNYNEQFF | TGCGCCAGCAGCTTGTCTGTCCTAGCGGTAAATTACAATGAGCAGTTCTTC
TRBJ2-5 | . | TRBD2 | TRBV7-2 | CASSLDGGAGGETQYF | TGTGCCAGCAGCTTAGATGGGGGCGCGGGGGGAGAGACCCAGTACTTC
TRBJ1-5 | once | . | TRBV7-2 | CASSLISPSSNQPQHF | TGTGCCAGCAGCTTAATTAGTCCTTCTAGCAATCAGCCCCAGCATTTT
TRBJ2-1 | . | TRBD2 | TRBV19 | CASSRGLAGGSSYNEQFF | TGTGCCAGTAGCCGGGGACTAGCGGGAGGGAGCTCCTACAATGAGCAGTTCTTC
TRBJ2-5 | . | TRBD2 | TRBV5-5 | CASSRDGGRETQYF | TGTGCCAGCAGTCGTGACGGGGGGAGGGAGACCCAGTACTTC
TRBJ2-1 | . | TRBD2 | TRBV5-4 | CASSLPGLAGTIDEQFF | TGTGCCAGCAGCTTGCCGGGACTAGCGGGTACAATAGATGAGCAGTTCTTC
TRBJ2-7 | . | TRBD2 | TRBV18 | CASSPPNLAGLYEQYF | TGTGCCAGCTCACCACCGAATCTAGCGGGACTCTACGAGCAGTACTTC
TRBJ1-4 | . | . | TRBV5-1 | CASSLGGYNEKLFF | TGCGCCAGCAGCTTGGGAGGGTATAATGAAAAACTGTTTTTT
TRBJ1-4 | . | . | TRBV16 | CASSLSGALEKLFF | TGTGCCAGCAGCCTTTCGGGTGCCCTGGAAAAACTGTTTTTT
TRBJ1-2 | . | . | TRBV6-5 | CASSYVGRGSYGYTF | TGTGCCAGCAGTTACGTTGGCAGGGGAAGCTATGGCTACACCTTC
TRBJ2-3 | . | TRBD2 | TRBV2 | CASREGTSGVTDTQYF | TGTGCCAGCAGGGAAGGGACTAGCGGAGTTACAGATACGCAGTATTTT
TRBJ1-1 | . | TRBD1 | TRBV2 | CATEDRGRGLIVAEAFF | TGTGCCACAGAAGACAGGGGGCGAGGATTAATTGTTGCTGAAGCTTTCTTT
TRBJ2-2 | . | TRBD2 | TRBV19 | CASSAGRMFF | TGTGCCAGTAGTGCCGGGAGGATGTTTTTT
TRBJ2-5 | . | TRBD1 | TRBV18 | CASSPLQGEETQYF | TGTGCCAGCTCACCTCTACAGGGGGAAGAGACCCAGTACTTC
TRBJ1-1 | . | . | TRBV19 | CASSIGFLQKEETEAFF | TGTGCCAGTAGTATAGGATTCCTGCAGAAAGAAGAAACTGAAGCTTTCTTT
TRBJ2-7 | . | . | TRBV23-1 | CASSQGGDHSYEQYF | TGCGCCAGCAGTCAAGGAGGCGACCATTCCTACGAGCAGTACTTC
TRBJ1-1 | . | . | TRBV5-6 | CASSLVSGSIGMNTEAFF | TGTGCCAGCAGCTTGGTGTCGGGAAGTATCGGGATGAACACTGAAGCTTTCTTT
TRBJ1-1 | few | . | TRBV18 | CASSPTGNTEAFF | TGTGCCAGCTCACCTACAGGGAACACTGAAGCTTTCTTT
TRBJ2-3 | . | . | TRBV7-2 | CASSPLRPSSQYF | TGTGCCAGCAGCCCCTTGAGGCCCTCCTCGCAGTATTTT
TRBJ1-1 | . | . | TRBV5-6 | CASSLSGGLGTEAFF | TGTGCCAGCAGCTTGTCCGGGGGTCTGGGCACTGAAGCTTTCTTT
TRBJ1-1 | . | TRBD1 | TRBV5-1 | CASSSGQVNTEAFF | TGCGCCAGCAGCTCCGGACAGGTGAACACTGAAGCTTTCTTT
TRBJ1-1 | . | TRBD1 | TRBV19 | CASSPRTGGLYTEAFF | TGTGCCAGTAGTCCTAGGACAGGGGGCCTTTACACTGAAGCTTTCTTT
TRBJ1-1 | . | . | TRBV2 | CASSDTLNTEAFF | TGTGCCAGCAGTGACACTTTGAACACTGAAGCTTTCTTT
TRBJ2-1 | . | TRBD2 | TRBV5-1 | CASSLGGSSYNEQFF | TGCGCCAGCAGCTTGGGCGGGAGCTCTTACAATGAGCAGTTCTTC